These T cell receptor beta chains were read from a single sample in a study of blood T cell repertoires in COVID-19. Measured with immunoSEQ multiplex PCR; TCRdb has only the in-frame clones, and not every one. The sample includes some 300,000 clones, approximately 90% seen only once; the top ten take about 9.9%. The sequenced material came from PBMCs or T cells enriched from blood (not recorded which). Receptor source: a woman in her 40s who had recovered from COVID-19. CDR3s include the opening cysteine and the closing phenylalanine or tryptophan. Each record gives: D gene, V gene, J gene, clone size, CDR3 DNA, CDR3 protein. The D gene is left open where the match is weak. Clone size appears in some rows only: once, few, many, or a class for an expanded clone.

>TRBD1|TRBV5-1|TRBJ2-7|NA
TGCGCCAGCAGCCCTGACCCGGGACAGGGAGGTGGCGAGCAGTACTTC
CASSPDPGQGGGEQYF
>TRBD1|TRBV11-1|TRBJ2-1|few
TGTGCCAGCAGCCCGGGACAGGGGGCTTACAATGAGCAGTTCTTC
CASSPGQGAYNEQFF
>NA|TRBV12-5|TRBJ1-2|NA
TGTGCTAGTGGTTCGTCCCTGGACTTTAACTATGGCTACACCTTC
CASGSSLDFNYGYTF
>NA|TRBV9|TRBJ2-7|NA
TGTGCCAGCACCAGGGGTCTAAAAGACGAGCAGTACTTC
CASTRGLKDEQYF
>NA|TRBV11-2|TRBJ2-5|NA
TGTGCCAGCAGCCCTTCGGGTCTAGCCGGTTTGAGGCAAGAGACCCAGTACTTC
CASSPSGLAGLRQETQYF
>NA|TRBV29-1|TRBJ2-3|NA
TGCAGCGTTGGAGGTCGGGTCGGGACAGATACGCAGTATTTT
CSVGGRVGTDTQYF
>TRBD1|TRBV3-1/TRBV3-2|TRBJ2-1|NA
TGTGCCAGCAGCCGCTCGGACAGGGGGCAAGTCTTC
CASSRSDRGQVF
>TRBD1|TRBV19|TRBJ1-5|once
TGTGCCAGTAGTATTGGGAGGCGTCAGGACAGGGGCAATCAGCCCCAGCATTTT
CASSIGRRQDRGNQPQHF
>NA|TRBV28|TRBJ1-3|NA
TGTGCCAGCAGTTTTGACCTCGGCGGCTCTGGAAACACCATATATTTT
CASSFDLGGSGNTIYF
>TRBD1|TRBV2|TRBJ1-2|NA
TGTGCCAGCAGTCCCACGACAGGGGTGGGGTATGGCTACACCTTC
CASSPTTGVGYGYTF
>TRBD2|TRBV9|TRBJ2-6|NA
TGTGCCAGCAGCGTAGCTAGCGGGACAGCTGGGGCCAACGTCCTGACTTTC
CASSVASGTAGANVLTF
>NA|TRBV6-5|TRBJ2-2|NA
TGTGCCAGCATTCGAACGGGAGACACCGGGGAGCTGTTTTTT
CASIRTGDTGELFF
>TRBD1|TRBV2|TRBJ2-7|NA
TGTGCCAGCAGTGAAATCCTGGGACAGGGGGTCTACGAGCAGTACTTC
CASSEILGQGVYEQYF
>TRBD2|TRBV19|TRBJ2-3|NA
TGTGCCAGTAGTGGGGCGGGGGGCGCAAAAAAGGATACGCAGTATTTT
CASSGAGGAKKDTQYF
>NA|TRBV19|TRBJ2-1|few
TGTGCCAGTAGTAGACTGACCGGGGTCTACAATGAGCAGTTCTTC
CASSRLTGVYNEQFF
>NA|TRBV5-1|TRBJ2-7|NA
TGCGCCAGCAGCTTGACGAGGCCGAGCTCCTACGAGCAGTACTTC
CASSLTRPSSYEQYF
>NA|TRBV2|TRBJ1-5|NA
TGTGCCAGCAGTTGGACAGGCAATCAGCCCCAGCATTTT
CASSWTGNQPQHF
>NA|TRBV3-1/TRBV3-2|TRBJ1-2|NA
TGTGCCAGCAGCCAAGAAGGACAGAGTCCCGGCTACACCTTC
CASSQEGQSPGYTF
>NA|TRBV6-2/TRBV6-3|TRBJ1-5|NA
TGTGCCAGCAGTTCACCCCGACTGGAGAGGGTAGGACGTCAGCCCCAGCATTTT
CASSSPRLERVGRQPQHF
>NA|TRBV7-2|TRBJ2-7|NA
TGTGCCAGCAGCCCAAAGGGACATTCCTTCTCCTACGAGCAGTACTTC
CASSPKGHSFSYEQYF
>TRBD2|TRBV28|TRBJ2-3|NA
TGTGCCAGCAGCCCACAAGGGACTACTAGCACAGATACGCAGTATTTT
CASSPQGTTSTDTQYF
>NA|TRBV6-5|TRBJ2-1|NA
TGTGCCAGCAGTTACGACCAGGGTGTAGGTGAGCAGTTCTTC
CASSYDQGVGEQFF
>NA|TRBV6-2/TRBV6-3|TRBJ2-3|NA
TGTGCCAGCAGTTACTCGATGAGGGCCCCAGATACGCAGTATTTT
CASSYSMRAPDTQYF
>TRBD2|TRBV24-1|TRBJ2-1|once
TGTGCCACCAGTGACCAAACTAGCGGATCCTACAATGAGCAGTTCTTC
CATSDQTSGSYNEQFF
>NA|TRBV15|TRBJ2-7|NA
TGTGCCACCAGTCAAGAATCACGGGGGATCCTCTCCTACGAGCAGTACTTC
CATSQESRGILSYEQYF
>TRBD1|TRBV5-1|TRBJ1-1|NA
TGCGCCAGCAGCTTTACAGGGGCACCCTTAATTACTGAAGCTTTCTTT
CASSFTGAPLITEAFF
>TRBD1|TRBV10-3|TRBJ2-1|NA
TGTGCCACTACCGGGACAGGCACCTACAATGAGCAGTTCTTC
CATTGTGTYNEQFF
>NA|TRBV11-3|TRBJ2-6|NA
TGTGCCAGCAAAACAGGCGGGGCCAACGTCCTGACTTTC
CASKTGGANVLTF
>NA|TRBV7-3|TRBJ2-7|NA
TGTGCCAGCAGCTTGTGGCGGGACTACGAGCAGTACTTC
CASSLWRDYEQYF
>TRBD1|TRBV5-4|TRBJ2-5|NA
TGTGCCAGCAGCAACCTGGACAGGGTTGGGGAGACCCAGTACTTC
CASSNLDRVGETQYF
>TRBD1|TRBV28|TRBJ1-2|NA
TGTGCCAGCGGGGAATTGACAGGGGTCTATGGCTACACCTTC
CASGELTGVYGYTF
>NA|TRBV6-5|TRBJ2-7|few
TGTGCCAGCTCCCGGGAGACAGCCTACGAGCAGTACTTC
CASSRETAYEQYF
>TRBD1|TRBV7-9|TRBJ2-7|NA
TGTGCCAGCAGCTTAGCGGACAGGGGGCGACCTTACGAGCAGTACTTC
CASSLADRGRPYEQYF
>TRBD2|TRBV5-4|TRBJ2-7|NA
TGTGCCAGCAGCTTGGGCACTAGCGAAACCTACGAGCAGTACTTC
CASSLGTSETYEQYF
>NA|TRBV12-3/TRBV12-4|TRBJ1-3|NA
TGTGCCAGCATCCCCCCCCCGGGAAACACCATATATTTT
CASIPPPGNTIYF
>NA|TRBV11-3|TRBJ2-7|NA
TGTGCCAGCAGCTTAGTATCCCTGCGGGGTACCTACGAGCAGTACTTC
CASSLVSLRGTYEQYF
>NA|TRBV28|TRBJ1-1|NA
TGTGCCAGCAGTTTATATAATGAAGCTTTCTTT
CASSLYNEAFF
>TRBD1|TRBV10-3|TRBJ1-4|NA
TGTGCCATCAGCAACCGGGACAGGGGTGATGAAAAACTGTTTTTT
CAISNRDRGDEKLFF
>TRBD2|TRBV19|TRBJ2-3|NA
TGTGCCAGTAGTATGTGGGGACTAGCGGGAGGGTACACAGATACGCAGTATTTT
CASSMWGLAGGYTDTQYF
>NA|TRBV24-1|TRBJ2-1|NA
TGTGCCACCAGTGATTTTGAAGCGCCCCGCGAGCAGTTCTTC
CATSDFEAPREQFF
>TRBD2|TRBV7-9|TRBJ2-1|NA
TGTGCCAGCAGCTTACGGCGGCTAGCGGGACGTTTTGGGTACAATGAGCAGTTCTTC
CASSLRRLAGRFGYNEQFF